A single sample gave rise to the 7 T cell receptor beta chains below, sequenced in a study of cytomegalovirus exposure and HLA in healthy donors. The primer mix had 60 Vbeta and 13 Jbeta primers. TCRdb's table, derived via immunoSEQ multiplex PCR, lists solely in-frame clones and lacks some. The data show 270,000 or so clones, 80% to 95% seen once. The sample taken for sequencing was PBMCs. The receptors originated from a girl aged 2 to 9 in good health and CMV-seronegative.

This clone was counted once. The V call is TRBV6-6, the J call TRBJ1-5; 10 positions match TRBD1. There are 15 residues in the CDR3. The trim removed 6 bases at V and 4 bases at J, leaving 6 bases unmatched. Germline CDR1 MNHNY, CDR2 SVGAGI (reference sequence). The CDR3 nucleotides read TGTGCCAGCAGAATCACGGGACAGGGGAATCAGCCCCAGCATTTT. Residues: CASRITGQGNQPQHF.

The sample holds one count of this clone. The V and J genes are TRBV15 and TRBJ2-2; D is possibly TRBD2 (5 bases). V was trimmed by 1 base and J by 7 bases, leaving 13 bases between them. There are 15 residues in the CDR3. Germline assignment: CDR1 LNHNV and CDR2 YYDKDF (reference sequence). CDR3 in amino acids: CATSRGFRENGELFF. The CDR3 nucleotides read TGTGCCACCAGCAGAGGTTTTAGGGAGAACGGGGAGCTGTTTTTT.

The CDR3 DNA is TGCAGCGTCAATTACCGCGGACTAGCGGGGAGTTTAATTCAGTACTTC. Its protein product is CSVNYRGLAGSLIQYF. This rearrangement joins TRBV29-1 to TRBJ2-4; 12 bases are a match to TRBD2. The CDR3 consists of 16 residues. Germline lookup yields CDR1 SQVTM and CDR2 ANQGSEA. V lost 6 bases to trimming and J lost 10 bases; unmatched junction nucleotides: 16.

This rearrangement joins TRBV12-2 to TRBJ1-1; no check of the table's D call, TRBD1, against the DNA was made. TRBV12-2 is listed as a pseudogene. The CDR3 has 15 residues. CDR3 protein: CASRLVLQGTAEAFF. CDR3 nucleotide sequence: TGTGCAAGTCGCTTAGTGTTACAGGGCACAGCTGAAGCTTTCTTT.

V and J are TRBV19 and TRBJ2-2; weak D call: TRBD1 (6 bases). The CDR3 spans 16 residues. The V gene lost 1 base and the J gene lost 4 bases, with 13 bases spanning the gap. Germline V gene data show CDR1 as LNHDA and CDR2 as SQIVND (reference sequence). CDR3 loop: CASSIVRGRGTGELFF. The CDR3 DNA reads TGTGCCAGTAGTATAGTCAGGGGACGGGGCACCGGGGAGCTGTTTTTT.

Only a few counts were recorded for this clone. The chain employs TRBV10-3 and TRBJ1-4; TRBD1 matches at 8 bases. The J segment lost 7 bases and the V segment lost 4 bases, leaving 14 bases of the junction unmatched. This CDR3 contains 17 residues. Germline V gene lookup returns CDR1 ENHRY and CDR2 SYGVKD. The CDR3 protein is CAISATAGQASIEKLFF. For the CDR3, the DNA is TGTGCCATCAGTGCTACAGCGGGACAGGCTTCGATTGAAAAACTGTTTTTT.

The V and J genes are TRBV29-1 and TRBJ2-7; D unclear. The germline V gene has CDR1 SQVTM and CDR2 ANQGSEA. The CDR3 covers 15 residues. V shed 1 base and J shed 1 base, with 14 bases lying between them. The CDR3 DNA is TGCAGCGTTGAAGTCTTACAGCACGGATCCTACGAGCAGTACTTC. Translated, it gives CSVEVLQHGSYEQYF.